This entry lists 16 T cell receptor beta chains sequenced from one sample in a study of molecular identifiers for immune sequencing clone quantification. One entry per CDR3 protein, called by TCRdb with MiXCR from the PCR reads. The sample comprises more than 450,000 distinct CDR3 sequences, 20% to 25% of which are singletons, and approximately 0.84% rests with the top ten. Input material: naive CD8+ T cells from blood, with Jurkat cell RNA spiked in. The sample's subset: FACS-sorted CD8+CD4-CCR7+CD45RA+ naive T cells. Receptor source: a human donor in good health. Some libraries in this study had Jurkat cell RNA spiked in.

CDR3 region: CASSFFDRGRRDTQYF. The DNA for the CDR3 is TGTGCCAGCAGTTTTTTCGACAGGGGGCGTCGAGATACGCAGTATTTT. This rearrangement joins TRBV12-3 or TRBV12-4 to TRBJ2-3; TRBD1 matches 10 bases. This CDR3 comprises 16 residues. V shed 3 bases, J shed 5 bases, and the junction held 8 bases outside the gene matches.

J is TRBJ1-5 and V is TRBV9, with D possibly being TRBD1 (5 bases). Germline CDR1 and CDR2: SGDLS and YYNGEE. Trimming took 0 bases from V and 4 from J, leaving 11 bases between them. CDR3 size: 15 residues. The CDR3 nucleotides read TGTGCCAGCAGCGTAGAGGGCAGGGTAAATCAGCCCCAGCATTTT. Translated: CASSVEGRVNQPQHF.

This sequence joins TRBV27 and TRBJ2-1, with TRBD2 matching 10 bases. CDR3 length: 17 residues. Germline-derived CDR1 and CDR2 are MNHEY and SMNVEV (reference sequence). The V and J ends lost 5 bases and 7 bases, in that order; junction bases with no gene match: 14. The CDR3 nucleotides are TGTGCCAGCAGTCCTCTCCTAGCGGGAGTCGCCGGGAATGAGCAGTTCTTC. This sequence encodes CASSPLLAGVAGNEQFF.

This clonotype was counted between two and nine times. The CDR3 region is CASSHTTLEQYF. For the CDR3, the DNA is TGTGCCAGCAGCCATACGACTCTCGAGCAGTACTTC. The chain carries TRBV7-9 and TRBJ2-7; D remains ambiguous. The V end was cut by 5 bases, the J end by 6 bases, with 11 bases between. The CDR3 runs 12 residues. CDR1 and CDR2 (germline): SEHNR, FQNEAQ (reference sequence).

The CDR3 here is CASSSGAVRHQPQHF. DNA for the CDR3: TGTGCCAGCAGCTCAGGGGCGGTCAGGCATCAGCCCCAGCATTTT. This sequence joins TRBV7-2 and TRBJ1-5; the D gene is possibly TRBD1 (6 bases). CDR1 SGHTA and CDR2 FQGNSA come from the germline V gene. Deletions cut 4 bases from V and 5 bases from J, with 15 bases between. The CDR3 totals 15 residues. The whole variable domain, remainder taken from reference TRBV7-2 and TRBJ1-5, is GAGVSQSPSNKVTEKGKDVELRCDPISGHTALYWYRQSLGQGLEFLIYFQGNSAPDKSGLPSDRFSAERTGGSVSTLTIQRTQQEDSAVYLCASSSGAVRHQPQHFGDGTRLSIL.

At least ten counts were recorded for this clonotype. The chain employs TRBV5-1 and TRBJ2-1; the D is unclear. V gave up 0 bases and J gave up 9 bases, with 10 bases separating them. The CDR3 length is 13 residues. Germline CDR1 SGHRS, CDR2 YFSETQ. Here the CDR3 DNA reads TGCGCCAGCAGCTTGGAACTCCGAGGTGAGCAGTTCTTC. This translates into CASSLELRGEQFF.

A single count supports this clonotype. A much larger clone is a single base away; this may be a read error. The chain combines TRBV7-2 with TRBJ2-3; 7 bases map to TRBD2. Germline V gene data show CDR1 as SGHTA and CDR2 as FQGNSA. The CDR3 length is 15 residues. CDR3 coding DNA: TGTGTCAGCAGCTTGGGTGGCGGGGGTTCGGATACGCAGTATTTT. Its protein is CVSSLGGGGSDTQYF.

This clonotype was seen ten or more times. J is TRBJ2-7 and V is TRBV10-3; 7 nucleotides agree with TRBD2. In germline, CDR1 is ENHRY, CDR2 SYGVKD. With 0 bases clipped from V and 3 bases from J, the junction kept 2 bases outside the gene matches. The CDR3 is made up of 14 amino acids. Here the CDR3 reads CAISESGDYYEQYF. In DNA form, the CDR3 reads TGTGCCATCAGTGAGTCGGGGGACTACTACGAGCAGTACTTC.

There are a few counts of this clonotype. V gene TRBV5-4 combines with J gene TRBJ2-3; unclear D gene. Between the trimmed V and J ends, which lost 4 bases and 2 bases, there was a span of 8 bases. The CDR3 consists of 13 residues. Germline values: CDR1 SGHNT, CDR2 YYREEE (reference sequence). CDR3 amino acids: CASSATHTDTQYF. For the CDR3, the DNA is TGTGCCAGCAGCGCGACTCACACAGATACGCAGTATTTT.

This clonotype was seen ten or more times. V and J are TRBV6-6 and TRBJ2-7; D is uncertain. This CDR3 has 13 residues. Germline assignment: CDR1 MNHNY and CDR2 SVGAGI (reference sequence). Trimming took 2 bases from V and 4 from J, leaving 9 bases between them. The CDR3 sequence is CASSYVRFYEQYF. In nucleotides, the CDR3 is TGTGCCAGCAGTTACGTTCGGTTTTACGAGCAGTACTTC.

This clonotype was observed at least ten times. This chain joins TRBV11-2 and TRBJ1-2; D remains ambiguous. Deletions cut 5 bases from V and 13 bases from J, with 8 bases between. This CDR3 is built from 9 residues. Per the germline V gene, CDR1 is SGHAT and CDR2 is FQNNGV. CDR3: CASSPPLTF. The CDR3 DNA sequence: TGTGCCAGCAGCCCCCCGCTCACCTTC. Complete variable domain (other parts from reference TRBV11-2 and TRBJ1-2): EAGVAQSPRYKIIEKRQSVAFWCNPISGHATLYWYQQILGQGPKLLIQFQNNGVVDDSQLPKDRFSAERLKGVDSTLKIQPAKLEDSAVYLCASSPPLTFGSGTRLTVV.

This clonotype came up many times. The chain is built from TRBV6-2 or TRBV6-3 and TRBJ2-3, with D perhaps matching TRBD2 (5 bases). V gave up 5 bases and J gave up 0 bases, with 21 bases separating them. Germline CDR1 is MNHEY and CDR2 is SVGEGT. The CDR3 has 18 residues. The CDR3 loop is CASSTTVGILISTDTQYF. CDR3 DNA sequence: TGTGCCAGCAGTACGACGGTCGGGATTCTAATTAGCACAGATACGCAGTATTTT.

Points on this clonotype: This may be a read error: a much more frequent sequence differs by one nucleotide. Given the absence of the conserved phenylalanine or tryptophan at the CDR3 end, a read error is likely. This rearrangement joins TRBV6-1 to TRBJ2-7; D is ambiguous. Trimming took 2 bases from V and 6 from J, leaving 8 bases between them. The CDR3 is made up of 12 amino acids. Germline V gives CDR1 MNHNS, CDR2 SASEGT. This CDR3 reads CASSERYSEQYL. CDR3 nucleotide sequence: TGTGCCAGCAGTGAAAGGTACTCCGAGCAGTACCTC.

Many counts were recorded for this clonotype. The gene calls are TRBV7-2 and TRBJ1-1; possible D gene TRBD1, 6 bases. In germline, CDR1 is SGHTA, CDR2 FQGNSA. V gave up 3 bases and J gave up 1 base, with 9 bases separating them. CDR3 length: 14 amino acids. The CDR3 DNA reads TGTGCCAGCAGCTTCATGACAGGGAACACTGAAGCTTTCTTT. Its translation is CASSFMTGNTEAFF.

V and J are TRBV12-3 or TRBV12-4 and TRBJ2-1; D is ambiguous. V was shortened by 3 bases and J by 0 bases, with 6 bases between the two germline ends. This CDR3 has 14 residues. The CDR3 bases are TGTGCCAGCAGTTTGGTTGACTCCTACAATGAGCAGTTCTTC. Translating it yields CASSLVDSYNEQFF.

This clonotype has only a few counts. A read error is possible here, since a much larger clone lies one base away. The rearrangement links TRBV4-3 to TRBJ2-5; D unclear. The CDR3 covers 14 residues. Germline CDR1 reads LGHNA; CDR2 reads YSLEER. Trimming stripped 0 bases from V and 1 base from J, with 6 bases between. The CDR3 is CASSQDGSQETQYF. The CDR3 DNA is TGCGCCAGCAGCCAAGACGGCAGCCAAGAGACCCAGTACTTC.